These 20 T cell receptor beta chains originate from one sample sequenced in a study of CD8 T cells in Susac syndrome. With random hexamers, reverse transcription was performed on about 0.5 to 1 ug of RNA. One entry per CDR3 protein, called by TCRdb with MiXCR from the immunoSEQ multiplex PCR reads. The sample lists about 150,000 distinct CDR3 sequences; approximately 95% were seen once. Sequencing input: CD4+ T cells from PBMCs. These receptors all come from a human donor with Susac syndrome.

This chain links TRBV15 with TRBJ1-2; 7 bases are shared with TRBD1. Unmatched junction bases numbered 7, after V lost 2 bases and J lost 4 bases. The germline V gene encodes CDR1 LNHNV and CDR2 YYDKDF (reference sequence). The CDR3 totals 15 residues. The CDR3 DNA is TGTGCCACCAGCAGACCCCAGACAGGGTCCTATGGCTACACCTTC. Translated: CATSRPQTGSYGYTF.

The V call is TRBV10-3, the J call TRBJ2-7; tentatively, D is TRBD1 (6 bases). Germline V gene data show CDR1 as ENHRY and CDR2 as SYGVKD. Trimming took 10 bases from V and 2 from J, leaving 12 bases between them. This CDR3 contains 12 residues. This CDR3 reads CATKDRAYEQYF. For the CDR3, the DNA is TGTGCCACAAAGGACAGAGCCTACGAGCAGTACTTC.

The chain has TRBV29-1 and TRBJ2-5; tentative D call: TRBD2 (6 bases). Trimming pared 6 bases from V and 2 bases from J, leaving 10 bases between. The CDR3 length is 12 residues. The germline V gene has CDR1 SQVTM and CDR2 ANQGSEA. The chain's CDR3 is CSVRGTQETQYF. Here the CDR3 DNA reads TGCAGCGTCCGGGGGACTCAAGAGACCCAGTACTTC.

The rearrangement uses TRBV7-9 and TRBJ1-6; D not resolved. The V gene's germline CDR1 is SEHNR and CDR2 FQNEAQ (reference sequence). The CDR3 spans 12 residues. The V end was cut by 3 bases, the J end by 11 bases, with 8 bases between. The CDR3 DNA follows: TGTGCCAGCAGCTTTGAGCCCGCACCCCTCCACTTT. Translation: CASSFEPAPLHF.

The CDR3 DNA is TGCGCCAGCAGCCAAGATCCAGGGACAGGCTTCTCACCCCTCCACTTT. Translating it yields CASSQDPGTGFSPLHF. V is TRBV4-3 and J is TRBJ1-6; 8 nucleotides match TRBD1. Trimming cost V 0 bases and J 10 bases; bases outside gene matches: 8. The CDR3 is 16 amino acids. Germline V gene lookup returns CDR1 LGHNA and CDR2 YSLEER.

V and J are TRBV29-1 and TRBJ1-1; 8 bases agree with TRBD1. CDR1 and CDR2 (germline): SQVTM, ANQGSEA. This CDR3 comprises 13 residues. With V trimmed by 7 bases and J by 3 bases, 7 bases remained unmatched. DNA of the CDR3: TGCAGCGCTAGCAAACAGGGGGACACTGAAGCTTTCTTT. Residues: CSASKQGDTEAFF.

V and J are TRBV18 and TRBJ1-5, with TRBD1 identical over 7 bases. The germline CDR1 and CDR2 sequences are KGHSH and LQKENI. This CDR3 comprises 15 residues. With V trimmed by 4 bases and J by 3 bases, 6 bases remained unmatched. The CDR3 bases are TGTGCCAGCTCACTAGGGGACAGCCTCAATCAGCCCCAGCATTTT. Protein product: CASSLGDSLNQPQHF.

V usage is TRBV6-6 and J usage is TRBJ2-2; 8 bases map to TRBD1. Germline CDR1 reads MNHNY; CDR2 reads SVGAGI (reference sequence). The CDR3 has 12 residues. V gave up 10 bases and J gave up 6 bases; unmatched junction bases: 4. The CDR3: CAISGGPGELFF. CDR3 DNA: TGTGCCATCTCAGGGGGCCCCGGGGAGCTGTTTTTT.

The V and J genes are TRBV20-1 and TRBJ2-2; the match to TRBD1 covers 10 bases. Germline CDR1 DFQATT, CDR2 SNEGSKA (reference sequence). V gave up 6 bases and J gave up 4 bases; unmatched junction bases: 8. CDR3 length: 15 residues. The CDR3 here is CSAITGTGVTGELFF. As DNA, the CDR3 is TGCAGTGCGATTACCGGGACAGGGGTCACCGGGGAGCTGTTTTTT.

The chain recombines TRBV20-1 with TRBJ1-2; unclear D gene. The CDR3 covers 15 residues. Germline V gene data show CDR1 as DFQATT and CDR2 as SNEGSKA (reference sequence). Trimming removed 2 bases at V and 3 bases at J, with 16 bases between. The CDR3 bases are TGCAGTGCTAGACCCCCCGACACCTACGACTATGGCTACACCTTC. It translates to CSARPPDTYDYGYTF.

V is TRBV28 and J is TRBJ2-1, with 8 bases that match TRBD2. Germline V gives CDR1 MDHEN, CDR2 SYDVKM. This CDR3 has 17 amino acids. The V segment lost 5 bases and the J segment 3 bases; nucleotides outside the gene matches: 12. Here the CDR3 DNA reads TGTGCCAGCAGTACCCCCTTGAGCGGGGGAGTCTACAATGAGCAGTTCTTC. This encodes CASSTPLSGGVYNEQFF.

The gene calls are TRBV2 and TRBJ1-5, with D unclear. The CDR3 covers 12 residues. Germline V gene sequence: CDR1 SNHLY, CDR2 FYNNEI. Trimming cost V 6 bases and J 3 bases, with 6 bases left between them. CDR3 sequence: CASRDHNQPQHF. CDR3 bases: TGTGCCAGCAGGGACCACAATCAGCCCCAGCATTTT.

The chain recombines TRBV20-1 with TRBJ1-2; D call uncertain. V lost 4 bases and J lost 7, with 19 bases in between. Germline CDR1 reads DFQATT; CDR2 reads SNEGSKA (reference sequence). This CDR3 has 14 residues. CDR3 in DNA: TGCAGTGCTATGCAGTTGGCGGTGCCTATTGGCTACACCTTC. This translates into CSAMQLAVPIGYTF.

V is TRBV7-2 and J is TRBJ2-7, with D maybe TRBD2 (5 bases). Trimming shortened V by 3 bases and J by 3 bases, and 12 bases separated the two germline ends. The germline V gene encodes CDR1 SGHTA and CDR2 FQGNSA. This CDR3 contains 14 residues. For the CDR3, the DNA is TGTGCCAGCAGCTTGGACCTTGGGAGCTACGAGCAGTACTTC. Amino acid sequence: CASSLDLGSYEQYF.

The chain is built from TRBV9 and TRBJ2-3, with TRBD2 matching 10 bases. Germline CDR1 reads SGDLS; CDR2 reads YYNGEE. V dropped 0 bases and J dropped 2; count of bases not matched to a gene: 3. This CDR3 comprises 16 residues. This CDR3 reads CASSVGSGGTTDTQYF. The CDR3 DNA reads as TGTGCCAGCAGCGTAGGTAGCGGGGGGACCACAGATACGCAGTATTTT.

V gene TRBV7-3 combines with J gene TRBJ1-1, with D perhaps TRBD1 (5 bases). Trimming stripped 0 bases from V and 4 bases from J, with 6 bases between. Germline V gives CDR1 SGHTA, CDR2 FQGTGA. The CDR3 is made up of 13 amino acids. The CDR3 DNA reads as TGTGCCAGCAGCTTAACGGGACGCACTGAAGCTTTCTTT. The encoded protein is CASSLTGRTEAFF.

The chain has TRBV7-9 and TRBJ2-7, with D possibly being TRBD1 or TRBD2 (7 bases each). This CDR3 has 14 amino acids. Trimming pared 5 bases from V and 4 bases from J, leaving 15 bases between. Germline CDR1 reads SEHNR; CDR2 reads FQNEAQ (reference sequence). In DNA, the CDR3 is TGTGCCAGCAGCATCCTCAGGGGGGGATACGAGCAGTACTTC. Translating it yields CASSILRGGYEQYF.

This rearrangement joins TRBV12-3 or TRBV12-4 to TRBJ2-3; D remains ambiguous. Trimming stripped 6 bases from V and 2 bases from J, with 12 bases between. The CDR3 has 14 amino acids. The CDR3: CASSPRTDTDTQYF. CDR3 coding DNA: TGTGCCAGCAGCCCCCGGACGGACACAGATACGCAGTATTTT.

The rearrangement links TRBV20-1 to TRBJ1-1; D gene ambiguous. The germline gives CDR1 DFQATT, CDR2 SNEGSKA (reference sequence). The CDR3 is made up of 12 amino acids. V was clipped by 0 bases and J by 11 bases, with 13 bases between them. Written as DNA, the CDR3 is TGCAGTGCTAGAGATGGGTCCGGTGGTGCTTTCTTT. Encoded protein: CSARDGSGGAFF.

The chain joins TRBV29-1 to TRBJ1-1, with a tentative D call TRBD1 (5 bases). The CDR3 has 14 amino acids. Trimming took off 4 bases at V and 5 bases at J, with 17 bases between the two ends. Germline V gene sequence: CDR1 SQVTM, CDR2 ANQGSEA. Here the CDR3 DNA reads TGCAGCGTTGGCCTGACGGGGGGAGGGACTGAAGCTTTCTTT. Its translation: CSVGLTGGGTEAFF.